This TCR beta chain was captured by sequencing in a study of CD8 T cells in ankylosing spondylitis. TCRdb used MiXCR to reprocess the 5' RACE reads, holding one entry per CDR3 protein. The sample lists a few hundred thousand distinct CDR3 sequences, less than 25% seen once, with roughly 3.4% in the top ten. Looked up from germline, CDR1 is SQVTM and CDR2 is ANQGSEA. The CDR3 runs to 13 residues. Trimming took 3 bases from V and 8 from J, leaving 16 bases between them. This clonotype was observed many times. This chain uses TRBV29-1 with TRBJ1-1; D possibly corresponds to TRBD1 (5 bases). The source material was blood, either unsorted or a sorted T cell fraction (not recorded which). The sequence derives from a female donor with ankylosing spondylitis or in good health (not recorded which). DNA of the CDR3: TGCAGCGTTGATATGAGAGTGGACAAGGAAGCTTTCTTT. It yields the protein CSVDMRVDKEAFF. Variable domain in full (rest from reference TRBV29-1 and TRBJ1-1): SAVISQKPSRDICQRGTSLTIQCQVDSQVTMMFWYRQQPGQSLTLIATANQGSEATYESGFVIDKFPISRPNLTFSTLTVSNMSPEDSSIYLCSVDMRVDKEAFFGQGTRLTVV.